What follows describes a single T cell receptor (beta chain). Its antigen is undetermined. TCRdb's table, derived via immunoSEQ multiplex PCR, lists solely in-frame clones and lacks some. The sample records more than 70,000 clones, over 90% being singletons. The sample belongs to a study of siplizumab effects on memory and regulatory T cells. Study conclusions and caveats: With siplizumab, mappable alloreactive CD4+ clones averaged roughly 64% Treg-derived, versus approximately 29% in controls. Siplizumab significantly reduced alloreactive sequences traceable to unstimulated CD4+ memory cells.

The CDR3 has 13 residues. Per germline, CDR1 SEHNR and CDR2 FQNEAQ (reference sequence). Trimming at V came to 6 bases and at J to 6 bases, leaving 2 bases not matched to a gene. The sample was CD8+ T cells sorted from blood. This sequence originates from a human donor in good health. V usage is TRBV7-9 and J usage is TRBJ2-2, with 9 nucleotides matching TRBD2. The CDR3 sequence: CASSSGSSGELFF. As DNA, the CDR3 is TGTGCCAGCAGTAGCGGGAGTTCCGGGGAGCTGTTTTTT.